What follows are 31 T cell receptor beta chains derived from one specimen sequenced in a study of shared clonotypes between healthy human individuals. Method: immunoSEQ multiplex PCR; TCRdb's copy keeps in-frame clones and lacks some. The table shows approximately 2.5 million clones, with approximately 92% occurring only once. Sequencing input: naive CD4+ T cells sorted from blood. As to subset: CD45RA+ positively selected. The receptors come from a man younger than 30 in good health.

The chain carries TRBV28 and TRBJ2-5; D remains unclear. The CDR3 length is 13 residues. CDR1 and CDR2 from the germline V gene are MDHEN and SYDVKM. Trimming removed 6 bases at V and 4 bases at J, with 12 bases between. Written as DNA, the CDR3 is TGTGCCAGCAGCCGGACGTCAGGAGAGACCCAGTACTTC. This translates into CASSRTSGETQYF.

This clone was seen once. The V call is TRBV28, the J call TRBJ2-7; D is uncertain. This CDR3 contains 16 residues. Trimming cost V 4 bases and J 1 base, with 17 bases left between them. CDR1 is MDHEN, CDR2 SYDVKM, per germline. The CDR3 DNA is TGTGCCAGCAGTTCACCCTCCAACAAGCTATCCTACGAGCAGTACTTC. Translated, it gives CASSSPSNKLSYEQYF. Looking up the rest from reference TRBV28 and TRBJ2-7 gives the full variable domain: DVKVTQSSRYLVKRTGEKVFLECVQDMDHENMFWYRQDPGLGLRLIYFSYDVKMKEKGDIPEGYSVSREKKERFSLILESASTNQTSMYLCASSSPSNKLSYEQYFGPGTRLTVT.

This rearrangement joins TRBV15 to TRBJ1-3; D not resolved. The V end lost 6 bases, the J end lost 0 bases, and 12 bases lay between the germline ends. The germline CDR1 and CDR2 sequences are LNHNV and YYDKDF (reference sequence). The CDR3 covers 15 residues. DNA of the CDR3: TGTGCCACCAGTAGGCGGGAGAGCTCTGGAAACACCATATATTTT. Protein product: CATSRRESSGNTIYF.

With regard to this clone: Its ends do not fully match the called genes, so a read error is possible. The chain uses TRBV28 and TRBJ2-3; 9 positions agree with TRBD2. This CDR3 contains 12 residues. Germline V CDR1 and CDR2: MDHEN, SYDVKM. As DNA, the CDR3 is TGTGCCAGCAGTTTTCCGGGACTAGCACCCCGTTTT. This codes for CASSFPGLAPRF.

This sequence joins TRBV19 and TRBJ2-2; TRBD1 aligns across 8 bases. V dropped 4 bases and J dropped 7; count of bases not matched to a gene: 17. Germline V lookup: CDR1 LNHDA, CDR2 SQIVND (reference sequence). This CDR3 spans 18 amino acids. The CDR3 DNA reads TGTGCCAGTAGTAGACGGACAGGGACCGCCGGCAGTAACGGGGAGCTGTTTTTT. Its protein product is CASSRRTGTAGSNGELFF.

A single count supports this clone. The V call is TRBV19, the J call TRBJ2-3; D may be TRBD2 (5 bases). This CDR3 region has 13 residues. Between the trimmed V and J ends, which lost 3 bases and 11 bases, there was a span of 15 bases. CDR1 LNHDA and CDR2 SQIVND come from the germline V gene (reference sequence). The CDR3 loop reads CASSILRESEQYF. In DNA form, the CDR3 reads TGTGCCAGTAGTATCCTACGGGAATCGGAGCAGTATTTT.

This chain joins TRBV28 and TRBJ1-6, with unresolved D. The germline gives CDR1 MDHEN, CDR2 SYDVKM. Trimming removed 10 bases at V and 0 bases at J, with 10 bases between. The CDR3 loop spans 14 amino acids. This CDR3 reads CATLTSSYNSPLHF. The CDR3 coding sequence is TGTGCCACCCTAACAAGCTCCTATAATTCACCCCTCCACTTT.

The chain links TRBV19 to TRBJ1-1; 7 bases line up with TRBD1. From germline, CDR1 is LNHDA and CDR2 SQIVND (reference sequence). The CDR3 extends over 14 amino acids. With V trimmed by 6 bases and J by 2 bases, 6 bases remained unmatched. CDR3 sequence: CASSGTVLNTEAFF. The CDR3 DNA sequence: TGTGCCAGTAGCGGGACAGTTCTTAACACTGAAGCTTTCTTT.

The chain is built from TRBV6-1 and TRBJ2-7; D is perhaps TRBD2 (6 bases). The length of the CDR3 is 15 residues. CDR1 is MNHNS, CDR2 SASEGT, per germline. V lost 6 bases to trimming and J lost 4 bases, with 19 bases between them. The CDR3 DNA sequence: TGTGCCAGCAGGCCGAATCTAAGCGGACTATACGAGCAGTACTTC. Translated: CASRPNLSGLYEQYF.

The V call is TRBV9, the J call TRBJ1-6, with unresolved D. Per the germline V gene, CDR1 is SGDLS and CDR2 is YYNGEE. The V end was cut by 3 bases, the J end by 9 bases, with 16 bases between. CDR3 length equals 15 residues. CDR3 amino acids: CASSDERHSVSPLHF. The CDR3 nucleotides are TGTGCCAGCAGCGACGAGAGACATTCGGTTTCACCCCTCCACTTT.

The rearrangement joins TRBV7-2 to TRBJ1-4, with no clear D. This CDR3 has 15 residues. Trimming removed 5 bases from V and 1 base from J, with 11 bases in between. CDR1 SGHTA and CDR2 FQGNSA come from the germline V gene. The CDR3 DNA reads as TGTGCCAGCAGCACGATGGGAGGAACTAATGAAAAACTGTTTTTT. It translates to CASSTMGGTNEKLFF.

V gene TRBV20-1 combines with J gene TRBJ1-2, with TRBD1 as a possible D gene (5 bases). V lost 5 bases and J 5 bases, leaving 9 bases between the germline ends. CDR3 size: 11 residues. Germline CDR1 reads DFQATT; CDR2 reads SNEGSKA (reference sequence). As DNA, the CDR3 is TGCAGTGCTTGGGACTTATATGGCTACACCTTC. Translation: CSAWDLYGYTF.

This clone was found once. This chain links TRBV2 with TRBJ2-5; D is undetermined. In germline, CDR1 is SNHLY, CDR2 FYNNEI. CDR3 length equals 14 residues. Trimming stripped 6 bases from V and 4 bases from J, with 15 bases between. DNA of the CDR3: TGTGCCAGCAGGAGCGAACTCATCGCAGAGACCCAGTACTTC. Its protein product is CASRSELIAETQYF.

The rearrangement uses TRBV27 and TRBJ2-7; possible D gene TRBD2, 7 bases. CDR1 is MNHEY and CDR2 is SMNVEV in the germline V gene (reference sequence). Trimming left V 4 bases short and J 6 bases short, with 22 bases between. The CDR3 covers 16 residues. As DNA, the CDR3 is TGTGCCAGCAGTTGGGGGAGGGCCATGCGAGGGGGCGAGCAGTACTTC. Protein sequence: CASSWGRAMRGGEQYF.

V and J are TRBV6-4 and TRBJ1-1; TRBD1 aligns across 7 bases. This CDR3 has 13 amino acids. The trim removed 6 bases at V and 4 bases at J, leaving 5 bases unmatched. Germline CDR1 reads MRHNA; CDR2 reads SNTAGT. The CDR3 DNA follows: TGTGCCAGCAGAAGACAGGGAGGCACTGAAGCTTTCTTT. This encodes CASRRQGGTEAFF.

This clone was observed once. The genes are TRBV10-3 and TRBJ2-5; D may be TRBD1 or TRBD2 (6 bases each). V lost 3 bases and J 1 base, leaving 9 bases between the germline ends. In germline, CDR1 is ENHRY, CDR2 SYGVKD. This CDR3 comprises 14 residues. This chain's CDR3 is CAISDRGAQETQYF. CDR3 sequence (DNA): TGTGCCATCAGTGATAGGGGGGCCCAAGAGACCCAGTACTTC.

This clone was counted between two and nine times. The CDR3 nucleotides read TGTGCCAGCAGCTCCCTAGGACAGGGGAATTCACCCCTCCACTTT. Translating gives CASSSLGQGNSPLHF. The chain couples TRBV5-8 to TRBJ1-6, with TRBD1 matching over 9 bases. In germline, CDR1 is SGHTS, CDR2 YDEGEE. The CDR3 spans 15 residues. The V segment lost 3 bases and the J segment 7 bases; nucleotides outside the gene matches: 5. Full variable domain (outside the CDR3, taken from reference TRBV5-8 and TRBJ1-6): EAGVTQSPTHLIKTRGQQATLRCSPISGHTSVYWYQQALGLGLQFLLWYDEGEERNRGNFPPRFSGRQFPNYSSELNVNALELEDSALYLCASSSLGQGNSPLHFGNGTRLTVT.

V usage is TRBV7-9 and J usage is TRBJ2-2; 9 nucleotides align to TRBD1. Germline loops: CDR1 SEHNR, CDR2 FQNEAQ (reference sequence). The CDR3 totals 15 residues. V lost 5 bases and J lost 4; bases outside the gene matches: 5. The CDR3: CASSLQGASTGELFF. The CDR3 DNA reads TGTGCCAGCAGCCTACAGGGGGCGAGCACCGGGGAGCTGTTTTTT. Combining the CDR3 with reference TRBV7-9 and TRBJ2-2 gives the whole variable domain DTGVSQNPRHKITKRGQNVTFRCDPISEHNRLYWYRQTLGQGPEFLTYFQNEAQLEKSRLLSDRFSAERPKGSFSTLEIQRTEQGDSAMYLCASSLQGASTGELFFGEGSRLTVL.

For this clone: The same CDR3 can be traced to other DNA sequences in this sample. The rearrangement uses TRBV28 and TRBJ1-6, with D uncertain. This CDR3 region has 12 residues. V lost 2 bases to trimming and J lost 8 bases, with 4 bases between them. Germline V gene data show CDR1 as MDHEN and CDR2 as SYDVKM. The CDR3 region is CASSLLDSPLHF. The CDR3 nucleotides are TGTGCCAGCAGTTTACTCGATTCACCCCTCCACTTT.

The chain recombines TRBV5-1 with TRBJ2-5; the D gene is possibly TRBD1 (6 bases). The CDR3 covers 13 residues. V lost 5 bases and J 4 bases, leaving 12 bases between the germline ends. CDR1 is SGHRS, CDR2 YFSETQ, per germline. CDR3 region: CASSSTGSETQYF. The CDR3 DNA reads as TGCGCCAGCAGTTCAACAGGGTCAGAGACCCAGTACTTC.

This sequence joins TRBV6-5 and TRBJ1-1; no firm D call. CDR1 MNHEY and CDR2 SVGAGI come from the germline V gene. Deletions cut 0 bases from V and 2 bases from J, with 10 bases between. This CDR3 spans 15 amino acids. This chain's CDR3 is CASSYSWADNTEAFF. CDR3 DNA sequence: TGTGCCAGCAGTTACTCTTGGGCTGATAACACTGAAGCTTTCTTT.

V is TRBV6-5 and J is TRBJ2-5; 7 positions match TRBD1. The germline V gene has CDR1 MNHEY and CDR2 SVGAGI. The CDR3 contains 15 residues. The J segment lost 3 bases and the V segment lost 7 bases, leaving 11 bases of the junction unmatched. Here the CDR3 DNA reads TGTGCCAGCACCAACAGGGGCCTCCCAGAAGAGACCCAGTACTTC. The encoded protein is CASTNRGLPEETQYF.

The chain uses TRBV6-6 and TRBJ1-3; no firm D call. Germline-derived CDR1 and CDR2 are MNHNY and SVGAGI (reference sequence). V gave up 0 bases and J gave up 8 bases, with 5 bases separating them. CDR3 length: 12 amino acids. The CDR3 DNA reads TGTGCCAGCAGTTACTCGGGCTACACCATATATTTT. Amino acid sequence: CASSYSGYTIYF.

There are a few counts of this clone. This rearrangement joins TRBV19 to TRBJ1-4; possible D gene TRBD1, 5 bases. V was shortened by 6 bases and J by 4 bases, with 15 bases between the two germline ends. CDR3 length: 15 amino acids. Germline V CDR1 and CDR2: LNHDA, SQIVND (reference sequence). The CDR3, as DNA: TGTGCCAGTAGAATGCCAGGGCTCGGTAATGAAAAACTGTTTTTT. Translation: CASRMPGLGNEKLFF.

V and J are TRBV27 and TRBJ1-2; D perhaps matches TRBD1 (6 bases). Trimming left V 6 bases short and J 4 bases short, with 15 bases between. This CDR3 is built from 14 residues. Germline V lookup: CDR1 MNHEY, CDR2 SMNVEV (reference sequence). The CDR3 region has the DNA TGTGCCAGCAGCCCGGGACAAGCAGTCTATGGCTACACCTTC. Protein: CASSPGQAVYGYTF.

This chain uses TRBV21-1 with TRBJ1-5; the table's D gene call, TRBD1, was not cross checked with the DNA. TRBV21-1 is classified as a pseudogene. This CDR3 spans 20 amino acids. The CDR3 loop reads CASSANVPGQGAYSNQPQHF. The DNA for the CDR3 is TGTGCCAGCAGCGCGAACGTACCGGGACAGGGAGCCTATAGCAATCAGCCCCAGCATTTT.

This clone was picked up one time. The gene calls are TRBV7-9 and TRBJ1-1; D not resolved. Trimming shortened V by 5 bases and J by 0 bases, and 10 bases separated the two germline ends. The CDR3 is 14 amino acids. In germline, CDR1 is SEHNR, CDR2 FQNEAQ (reference sequence). The CDR3 bases are TGTGCCAGCAGCCCCAGGAGTGTGAACACTGAAGCTTTCTTT. Protein: CASSPRSVNTEAFF.

CDR3 loop: CASSERAGDSPLHF. For the CDR3, the DNA is TGTGCCAGTAGCGAGCGGGCAGGGGATTCACCCCTCCACTTT. The genes are TRBV19 and TRBJ1-6, with a weak D call TRBD1 (6 bases). The CDR3 loop spans 14 amino acids. Trimming removed 6 bases at V and 8 bases at J, with 14 bases between. Germline V gene sequence: CDR1 LNHDA, CDR2 SQIVND (reference sequence).

The chain employs TRBV7-2 and TRBJ1-1; the D gene is possibly TRBD1 (5 bases). The CDR3 has 14 amino acids. The germline V gene has CDR1 SGHTA and CDR2 FQGNSA. The germline V and J ends were trimmed by 3 bases and 5 bases, with 13 bases remaining between them. CDR3: CASSLVGTVTEAFF. In nucleotides, the CDR3 is TGTGCCAGCAGCTTGGTGGGGACTGTAACTGAAGCTTTCTTT.

About this clone: This CDR3 is also generated by other DNA sequences in the sample. V and J are TRBV28 and TRBJ1-5; tentative D call: TRBD1 (5 bases). Germline V gene data show CDR1 as MDHEN and CDR2 as SYDVKM. The V end was cut by 2 bases, the J end by 0 bases, with 8 bases between. The CDR3 spans 15 residues. The CDR3 region has the DNA TGTGCCAGCAGTTTAGGGGGAAATAGCAATCAGCCCCAGCATTTT. Residues: CASSLGGNSNQPQHF.

The chain recombines TRBV7-3 with TRBJ2-5; D gene uncertain. Per germline, CDR1 SGHTA and CDR2 FQGTGA. The CDR3 is 15 amino acids. Trimming removed 1 base at V and 1 base at J, with 10 bases between. The CDR3 sequence: CASSLMGTIQETQYF. In nucleotides, the CDR3 is TGTGCCAGCAGCTTAATGGGTACAATCCAAGAGACCCAGTACTTC.